These T cell receptor beta chains were read from a single sample in a study of T cells after yellow fever vaccination. TCRdb reprocessed the 5' RACE reads via MiXCR and lists one record per CDR3 protein. The table has approximately 450,000 distinct CDR3 sequences, approximately 18% seen once. The material was PBMCs, obtained before the yellow fever booster vaccination. These receptor sequences come from a man younger than 30 who received the YFV17D yellow fever vaccine. The CDR3 runs from the conserved cysteine through the conserved F or W. Only some rows state a clone size, as once, few, many or a class for expanded clones.

J | V | size | CDR3
TRBJ2-5 | TRBV3-1 | . | CASVAGTEETQYF
TRBJ2-5 | TRBV3-1 | . | CASSQWETQYF
TRBJ2-7 | TRBV3-1 | . | CASSAAGGGSYEQYF
TRBJ2-1 | TRBV23-1 | . | CASSQGGSSYNEQFF
TRBJ2-3 | TRBV6-4 | . | CASSLLAGGQMDTQYF
TRBJ2-1 | TRBV4-1 | . | CASSQEERGEQFF
TRBJ1-2 | TRBV4-2 | few | CASSQAIGTNYGYTF
TRBJ2-2 | TRBV9 | few | CASSVGASGTGELFF
TRBJ2-4 | TRBV10-3 | few | CAISELGGNRGLAKNIQYF
TRBJ2-5 | TRBV7-9 | . | CASSLSGWKETQYF
TRBJ1-2 | TRBV7-9 | few | CASSTLSGQINYGYTF
TRBJ1-3 | TRBV10-3 | many | CAISPAGYSGNTIYF
TRBJ1-1 | TRBV6-6 | few | CASSYPKGSTYTEAFF
TRBJ1-3 | TRBV5-1 | . | CASSLVGAQLGNTIYF
TRBJ1-3 | TRBV4-3 | . | CASSHSDRVWGNTIYF
TRBJ1-6 | TRBV7-9 | few | CASSLRRDSPLHF
TRBJ2-2 | TRBV12-3/TRBV12-4 | . | CASSLRGTGGELFF
TRBJ1-6 | TRBV4-1 | . | CASSQSLVFNSPLHF
TRBJ1-5 | TRBV6-1 | few | CASSERAVQPQHF
TRBJ2-3 | TRBV5-1 | few | CASSSSLGPDTQYF